This entry describes one T cell receptor (beta chain). Its antigen is as yet unknown. The data originate from a study of T-cell memory formation after mild COVID-19. Study-level results: Confirmation of SARS-CoV-2 specificity was lacking for second-wave clones peaking day 37. Some clones that responded turned up in pre-infection memory, which suggests that cross-reactive memory joined in.

5'RACE, which relied on constant-segment primers, yielded TCR alpha and TCR beta cDNA libraries carrying sample barcodes and UMIs. TCRdb reprocessed the 5' RACE reads with MiXCR, giving one entry per CDR3 protein. The data hold roughly 370,000 distinct CDR3 sequences, with approximately 15% observed a single time. The clonotype comes from a man aged 18 to 29 who had mild COVID-19 (a few samples of this study predate the infection). Cell type and time point are not known. The sample consisted of PBMCs or a T cell subset sorted from them (not recorded which).

CDR3 nucleotides: TGTGCCAGCAGCGGGCTTATAGCGGGGTTCGCTACGCAGTATTTT. Translating gives CASSGLIAGFATQYF. The chain is built from TRBV9 and TRBJ2-3; TRBD2 matches at 8 bases. This CDR3 is built from 15 residues. Germline V gene lookup returns CDR1 SGDLS and CDR2 YYNGEE. V shed 3 bases, J shed 8 bases, and the junction held 11 bases outside the gene matches. Using reference TRBV9 and TRBJ2-3 for the parts outside the CDR3, the full variable domain is DSGVTQTPKHLITATGQRVTLRCSPRSGDLSVYWYQQSLDQGLQFLIQYYNGEERAKGNILERFSAQQFPDLHSELNLSSLELGDSALYFCASSGLIAGFATQYFGPGTRLTVL.